Below are 26 T cell receptor beta chains sequenced from a single sample in a study of pediatric ulcerative colitis. The data were produced by immunoSEQ multiplex PCR, yet TCRdb's version contains in-frame clones alone and is incomplete. The data hold approximately 32,000 clones, with approximately 78% observed a single time. The material sequenced was blood. These receptors were collected from a boy under 18 with severe ulcerative colitis.

V usage is TRBV9 and J usage is TRBJ1-1; tentative D call: TRBD1 (5 bases). CDR3 length: 13 amino acids. With 3 bases removed from V and 2 bases from J, the gap between germline ends came to 8 bases. Germline V gene lookup returns CDR1 SGDLS and CDR2 YYNGEE. CDR3 loop: CASSATDNTEAFF. The CDR3 nucleotides read TGTGCCAGCAGCGCGACAGATAACACTGAAGCTTTCTTT.

The chain uses TRBV6-5 and TRBJ1-1; D possibly corresponds to TRBD1 (5 bases). CDR3 length: 14 amino acids. Trimming took off 0 bases at V and 3 bases at J, with 8 bases between the two ends. Germline V gene lookup returns CDR1 MNHEY and CDR2 SVGAGI. This chain's CDR3 is CASSYSPGDTEAFF. The CDR3 DNA sequence: TGTGCCAGCAGTTACTCCCCGGGGGACACTGAAGCTTTCTTT.

The chain couples TRBV30 to TRBJ1-1; D may be TRBD1 (6 bases). The CDR3 has 13 residues. The V and J ends lost 3 bases and 1 base respectively, with 9 bases between them. The germline V gene has CDR1 GTSNPN and CDR2 SVGIG (reference sequence). In DNA form, the CDR3 reads TGTGCCTGGAGAGAGACAGGGAACACTGAAGCTTTCTTT. The encoded protein is CAWRETGNTEAFF.

The chain is built from TRBV25-1 and TRBJ2-5; 9 bases map to TRBD2. The CDR3 sequence is 15 residues long. Germline lookup yields CDR1 MGHDK and CDR2 SYGVNS. Trimming took 3 bases from V and 3 from J; bases not matched to a gene: 5. CDR3 residues: CASSDLGLAKETQYF. DNA of the CDR3: TGTGCCAGCAGTGATCTTGGACTAGCGAAAGAGACCCAGTACTTC.

The chain recombines TRBV5-1 with TRBJ2-5; 10 positions match TRBD2. The germline V gene has CDR1 SGHRS and CDR2 YFSETQ. V gave up 6 bases and J gave up 4 bases; unmatched junction bases: 15. The CDR3 runs to 17 residues. The CDR3 DNA is TGCGCCAGCAAAAATTCGGGTGCTAGCGGGGGCCTAGAGACCCAGTACTTC. This translates into CASKNSGASGGLETQYF.

The chain links TRBV2 to TRBJ1-2; D is uncertain. The germline CDR1 and CDR2 sequences are SNHLY and FYNNEI. Trimming removed 6 bases from V and 0 bases from J, with 11 bases in between. The length of the CDR3 is 14 residues. Here the CDR3 reads CASRATDANYGYTF. In DNA, the CDR3 is TGTGCCAGCAGGGCTACAGACGCTAACTATGGCTACACCTTC.

The chain is built from TRBV27 and TRBJ1-1; unclear D gene. This CDR3 spans 15 amino acids. The V gene's germline CDR1 is MNHEY and CDR2 SMNVEV (reference sequence). The V gene lost 2 bases and the J gene lost 1 base, with 11 bases spanning the gap. The CDR3 DNA sequence: TGTGCCAGCAGTTTACTCACGAACTCGAACACTGAAGCTTTCTTT. Amino acid sequence: CASSLLTNSNTEAFF.

The chain has TRBV6-6 and TRBJ1-3; D call uncertain. Germline values: CDR1 MNHNY, CDR2 SVGAGI (reference sequence). V was clipped by 2 bases and J by 0 bases, with 8 bases between them. This CDR3 contains 15 residues. The CDR3 region has the DNA TGTGCCAGCAGTTACGTCATGGGCTCTGGAAACACCATATATTTT. This encodes CASSYVMGSGNTIYF.

The chain joins TRBV6-6 to TRBJ2-7, with D possibly being TRBD1 (5 bases). The V gene lost 5 bases and the J gene lost 8 bases, with 13 bases spanning the gap. The CDR3 runs 12 residues. Germline CDR1 reads MNHNY; CDR2 reads SVGAGI (reference sequence). CDR3 DNA: TGTGCCAGCAGTACGACAGCCGCTAAGCAGTACTTC. This codes for CASSTTAAKQYF.

V and J are TRBV7-8 and TRBJ2-3, with D possibly being TRBD1 or TRBD2 (6 bases each). Trimming stripped 7 bases from V and 3 bases from J, with 17 bases between. Germline lookup yields CDR1 SGHVS and CDR2 FQNEAQ. This CDR3 contains 15 residues. The CDR3 reads CASNLRGPGTDTQYF. CDR3 nucleotides: TGTGCCAGCAACCTCCGGGGGCCGGGGACAGATACGCAGTATTTT.

The gene calls are TRBV2 and TRBJ1-1; no firm D call. CDR1 and CDR2 (germline): SNHLY, FYNNEI. The CDR3 has 12 residues. The ends were cut back, 7 bases at V and 10 bases at J, with 16 bases in the middle. The CDR3 protein is CASNSGEIGAFF. CDR3 in DNA: TGTGCCAGCAACTCCGGAGAGATCGGAGCTTTCTTT.

The chain carries TRBV15 and TRBJ2-7; TRBD1 is a possible D gene (6 bases). Looked up from germline, CDR1 is LNHNV and CDR2 is YYDKDF (reference sequence). Trimming took off 0 bases at V and 2 bases at J, with 8 bases between the two ends. This CDR3 has 14 residues. The CDR3 DNA is TGTGCCACCAGCAGAGAACAGGGCGCCTACGAGCAGTACTTC. Its translation: CATSREQGAYEQYF.

In DNA, the CDR3 is TGTGCCAGCAGTAGTCCGGGACGGAGTAGTAGCACAGATACGCAGTATTTT. It codes for CASSSPGRSSSTDTQYF. V and J are TRBV2 and TRBJ2-3; D possibly matches TRBD1 or TRBD2 (5 bases each). V gave up 5 bases and J gave up 0 bases, with 18 bases separating them. CDR1 is SNHLY and CDR2 is FYNNEI in the germline V gene. The CDR3 is 17 residues long.

The V call is TRBV19, the J call TRBJ1-5; 12 bases line up with TRBD1. V gave up 7 bases and J gave up 5 bases; unmatched junction bases: 6. The germline V gene has CDR1 LNHDA and CDR2 SQIVND (reference sequence). The CDR3 totals 15 residues. The CDR3 is CASTRDRGPDQPQHF. CDR3 bases: TGTGCCAGTACCCGGGACAGGGGGCCCGATCAGCCCCAGCATTTT.

The chain is built from TRBV30 and TRBJ1-1; 7 nucleotides match TRBD1. The CDR3 consists of 18 residues. The trim removed 1 base at V and 0 bases at J, leaving 14 bases unmatched. Germline V gene data show CDR1 as GTSNPN and CDR2 as SVGIG (reference sequence). The CDR3 DNA sequence: TGTGCCTGGAGTGATTTTGCAGGGGGTAGCCATATGAACACTGAAGCTTTCTTT. Translated: CAWSDFAGGSHMNTEAFF.

The CDR3 DNA follows: TGCGCCAGCAGCTTGGAAGCAGTATTGATGAACACTGAAGCTTTCTTT. This codes for CASSLEAVLMNTEAFF. The chain is built from TRBV5-1 and TRBJ1-1; D call uncertain. Trimming cost V 0 bases and J 0 bases, with 12 bases left between them. There are 16 residues in the CDR3. In germline, CDR1 is SGHRS, CDR2 YFSETQ. Looking up the rest from reference TRBV5-1 and TRBJ1-1 gives the full variable domain: KAGVTQTPRYLIKTRGQQVTLSCSPISGHRSVSWYQQTPGQGLQFLFEYFSETQRNKGNFPGRFSGRQFSNSRSEMNVSTLELGDSALYLCASSLEAVLMNTEAFFGQGTRLTVV.

CDR3: CATRGDTGELFF. The CDR3 DNA is TGTGCCACGCGAGGGGACACCGGGGAGCTGTTTTTT. The chain carries TRBV2 and TRBJ2-2; the D call may be TRBD1 or TRBD2 (5 bases each). Trimming stripped 10 bases from V and 3 bases from J, with 9 bases between. CDR1 and CDR2 from the germline V gene are SNHLY and FYNNEI. This CDR3 has 12 residues.

The chain links TRBV19 to TRBJ1-2, with a weak D call TRBD1 (5 bases). This CDR3 is built from 14 residues. V lost 5 bases, J lost 4 bases, and 14 bases lay in between. The germline V gene has CDR1 LNHDA and CDR2 SQIVND (reference sequence). The CDR3 sequence: CASSQTGTGYGYTF. The CDR3 DNA follows: TGTGCCAGTAGTCAAACCGGGACGGGCTATGGCTACACCTTC. The full variable domain, in which reference TRBV19 and TRBJ1-2 provide the parts outside the CDR3, is DGGITQSPKYLFRKEGQNVTLSCEQNLNHDAMYWYRQDPGQGLRLIYYSQIVNDFQKGDIAEGYSVSREKKESFPLTVTSAQKNPTAFYLCASSQTGTGYGYTFGSGTRLTVV.

The CDR3 nucleotides read TGCGCCAGCAGCCAAGGGGTGCTCCTACAGCCCCAGCATTTT. Translated, it gives CASSQGVLLQPQHF. The chain joins TRBV4-3 to TRBJ1-5; D not certain. CDR3 length equals 14 residues. The germline V and J ends were trimmed by 1 base and 7 bases, with 11 bases remaining between them. The germline CDR1 and CDR2 sequences are LGHNA and YSLEER.

CDR3 sequence: CASSSYRGTEAFF. The CDR3 DNA reads as TGTGCCAGCAGCTCCTACAGGGGGACTGAAGCTTTCTTT. The J gene is TRBJ1-1, the V gene TRBV7-9, with TRBD1 matching 8 bases. In germline, CDR1 is SEHNR, CDR2 FQNEAQ (reference sequence). V shed 4 bases, J shed 5 bases, and the junction held 3 bases outside the gene matches. The CDR3 covers 13 residues.

The gene calls are TRBV2 and TRBJ2-5; 9 nucleotides match TRBD1. The CDR3 spans 15 residues. J was trimmed by 3 bases and V by 1 base; bases with no gene match: 3. Germline CDR1 is SNHLY and CDR2 is FYNNEI. The CDR3 DNA sequence: TGTGCCAGCAGTGAAGGGGACAGGGCTGAAGAGACCCAGTACTTC. Its protein is CASSEGDRAEETQYF.

J is TRBJ2-1 and V is TRBV9; possible D gene TRBD2, 6 bases. Looked up from germline, CDR1 is SGDLS and CDR2 is YYNGEE. This CDR3 spans 17 amino acids. Trimming removed 1 base at V and 7 bases at J, with 21 bases between. CDR3 residues: CASSVFSGGDRGNEQFF. The CDR3 DNA follows: TGTGCCAGCAGCGTATTTAGCGGCGGGGATCGAGGTAATGAGCAGTTCTTC.

This rearrangement joins TRBV2 to TRBJ1-4, with D maybe TRBD1 (5 bases). Looked up from germline, CDR1 is SNHLY and CDR2 is FYNNEI. The CDR3 extends over 17 amino acids. V was pared by 4 bases and J by 2 bases, with 17 bases between. The CDR3 spells CASSAGGIRSTNEKLFF. As DNA, the CDR3 is TGTGCCAGCAGTGCCGGGGGTATCAGGAGCACTAATGAAAAACTGTTTTTT. The entire variable domain, with the rest obtained from reference TRBV2 and TRBJ1-4, is as follows: EPEVTQTPSHQVTQMGQEVILRCVPISNHLYFYWYRQILGQKVEFLVSFYNNEISEKSEIFDDQFSVERPDGSNFTLKIRSTKLEDSAMYFCASSAGGIRSTNEKLFFGSGTQLSVL.

J is TRBJ1-4 and V is TRBV19; D call uncertain. Deletions cut 6 bases from V and 3 bases from J, with 11 bases between. The germline V gene encodes CDR1 LNHDA and CDR2 SQIVND (reference sequence). This CDR3 is built from 14 residues. CDR3 amino acids: CASRSPVANEKLFF. CDR3 coding DNA: TGTGCCAGTAGGTCCCCGGTGGCTAATGAAAAACTGTTTTTT.

This chain uses TRBV18 with TRBJ1-1; the D is unclear. The V gene lost 6 bases and the J gene lost 0 bases, with 14 bases spanning the gap. This CDR3 region has 15 residues. Looked up from germline, CDR1 is KGHSH and CDR2 is LQKENI. CDR3 amino acids: CASSPTQVLNTEAFF. As DNA, the CDR3 is TGTGCCAGCTCCCCAACCCAGGTTCTGAACACTGAAGCTTTCTTT.

A few counts support this clone. This chain links TRBV4-1 with TRBJ1-3; no clear D. Germline values: CDR1 MGHRA, CDR2 YSYEKL. The CDR3 has 14 amino acids. V was trimmed by 5 bases and J by 0 bases, leaving 8 bases between them. The DNA for the CDR3 is TGCGCCAGCAGCAACCGGGACTCTGGAAACACCATATATTTT. Translation gives CASSNRDSGNTIYF.